These 31 T cell receptor beta chains share one sample of origin, sequenced in a study of control samples from healthy donors and cancer patients. The assay was immunoSEQ multiplex PCR, and TCRdb's table has in-frame clones only and misses some. The table has roughly 120,000 clones, around 96% seen once; the top ten hold around 3.6%. The specimen sequenced was blood. These receptors were obtained from a man aged 25 to 40 in good health.

This clone has only a few counts. The chain is built from TRBV7-9 and TRBJ2-7; the D is unclear. Germline CDR1 and CDR2: SEHNR and FQNEAQ (reference sequence). There are 15 residues in the CDR3. Trimming pared 0 bases from V and 2 bases from J, leaving 11 bases between. CDR3 nucleotide sequence: TGTGCCAGCAGCTTAGCGCCGTCAGTTACCTACGAGCAGTACTTC. The encoded protein is CASSLAPSVTYEQYF.

V is TRBV28 and J is TRBJ2-1; unclear D gene. Germline CDR1 MDHEN, CDR2 SYDVKM. The CDR3 has 13 amino acids. V lost 5 bases and J 6 bases, leaving 11 bases between the germline ends. The CDR3 DNA follows: TGTGCCAGCAGTGAGGTTCCGGGCAATGAGCAGTTCTTC. Its protein product is CASSEVPGNEQFF.

The chain has TRBV6-2 or TRBV6-3 and TRBJ1-1; D perhaps matches TRBD1 (5 bases). V dropped 2 bases and J dropped 1 base, with 8 bases sitting between them. This CDR3 is built from 14 residues. Germline values: CDR1 MNHEY, CDR2 SVGEGT. The CDR3 protein is CASSYEGKNTEAFF. CDR3 coding DNA: TGTGCCAGCAGTTACGAGGGGAAGAACACTGAAGCTTTCTTT.

V is TRBV29-1 and J is TRBJ1-2; the match to TRBD1 covers 7 bases. After removal of 1 base from V and 2 bases from J, the junction contained 1 base not matched to a gene. Germline CDR1 reads SQVTM; CDR2 reads ANQGSEA. This CDR3 contains 13 residues. This CDR3 is CSVEARGNYGYTF. The CDR3 bases are TGCAGCGTTGAAGCCAGGGGGAACTATGGCTACACCTTC.

This rearrangement joins TRBV9 to TRBJ1-1; D unclear. V lost 2 bases to trimming and J lost 4 bases, with 12 bases between them. The CDR3 has 14 residues. The germline V gene has CDR1 SGDLS and CDR2 YYNGEE. The CDR3 region is CASSVGGPITEAFF. The CDR3 nucleotides are TGTGCCAGCAGCGTGGGAGGACCGATCACTGAAGCTTTCTTT.

The chain uses TRBV24-1 and TRBJ2-4; no firm D call. Trimming left V 1 base short and J 14 bases short, with 11 bases between. Germline CDR1 is KGHDR and CDR2 is SFDVKD. The length of the CDR3 is 12 residues. The CDR3 sequence: CATSDLKVLEYF. CDR3 coding DNA: TGTGCCACCAGTGATTTAAAGGTCTTGGAGTACTTC.

The CDR3 DNA follows: TGTGCCAGCAGCTCAGCTAGCGGGGGCTACGAGCAGTACTTC. Translation: CASSSASGGYEQYF. This chain joins TRBV11-3 and TRBJ2-7, with TRBD2 matching over 10 bases. Germline V gene data show CDR1 as SGHNT and CDR2 as YENEEA. Germline trimming cut 4 bases from V and 3 bases from J; bases unmatched to any gene: 3. The CDR3 extends over 14 amino acids.

The chain carries TRBV28 and TRBJ1-2; D might be TRBD1 (6 bases). This CDR3 comprises 13 residues. Trimming shortened V by 3 bases and J by 8 bases, and 13 bases separated the two germline ends. Germline-derived CDR1 and CDR2 are MDHEN and SYDVKM. The CDR3 protein is CASSFAGGAGYTF. CDR3 bases: TGTGCCAGCAGTTTCGCCGGGGGCGCGGGCTACACCTTC.

The J gene is TRBJ1-5, the V gene TRBV15; no clear D gene. The CDR3 sequence is 12 residues long. V lost 5 bases, J lost 5 bases, and 7 bases lay in between. Germline V CDR1 and CDR2: LNHNV, YYDKDF (reference sequence). The CDR3 here is CATSAGDQPQHF. The CDR3 DNA sequence: TGTGCCACCAGCGCAGGTGATCAGCCCCAGCATTTT. The full variable domain, with the rest looked up from reference TRBV15 and TRBJ1-5, is DAMVIQNPRYQVTQFGKPVTLSCSQTLNHNVMYWYQQKSSQAPKLLFHYYDKDFNNEADTPDNFQSRRPNTSFCFLDIRSPGLGDTAMYLCATSAGDQPQHFGDGTRLSIL.

This clone was seen just once. The V call is TRBV24-1, the J call TRBJ1-5, with D unresolved. From germline, CDR1 is KGHDR and CDR2 SFDVKD. Trimming removed 9 bases from V and 1 base from J, with 12 bases in between. CDR3 size: 14 residues. The CDR3 DNA reads TGTGCCACCGCTCCCACGGGGAGCAATCAGCCCCAGCATTTT. Translation: CATAPTGSNQPQHF.

The chain couples TRBV6-2 or TRBV6-3 to TRBJ1-1; D is unclear. CDR3 size: 14 residues. CDR1 is MNHEY, CDR2 SVGEGT, per germline. The V and J ends lost 5 bases and 1 base respectively, with 11 bases between them. CDR3 region: CASSTDSRNTEAFF. DNA of the CDR3: TGTGCCAGCAGTACGGACTCAAGGAACACTGAAGCTTTCTTT.

The chain uses TRBV4-3 and TRBJ2-5; tentative D call: TRBD1 (6 bases). The V and J ends lost 3 bases and 2 bases respectively, with 16 bases between them. CDR3 length: 16 residues. Germline lookup yields CDR1 LGHNA and CDR2 YSLEER. CDR3 coding DNA: TGCGCCAGCAGCCAGTTGGGGCAGGGGCTGCAAGAGACCCAGTACTTC. Translating gives CASSQLGQGLQETQYF.

The chain has TRBV24-1 and TRBJ2-3, with 10 bases identical to TRBD2. This CDR3 has 17 amino acids. The V segment lost 3 bases and the J segment 1 base; nucleotides outside the gene matches: 6. In germline, CDR1 is KGHDR, CDR2 SFDVKD. The CDR3 nucleotides read TGTGCCACCAGTGATCCTGTTCTAGCGGGGGGCACAGATACGCAGTATTTT. Its protein is CATSDPVLAGGTDTQYF.

The chain combines TRBV4-3 with TRBJ1-2; D is unclear. Germline V gives CDR1 LGHNA, CDR2 YSLEER. V was shortened by 2 bases and J by 5 bases, with 18 bases between the two germline ends. The CDR3 runs to 16 residues. The CDR3 spells CASSQTTDPIVYGYTF. CDR3 nucleotides: TGCGCCAGCAGCCAAACAACGGACCCCATAGTGTATGGCTACACCTTC.

J is TRBJ1-1 and V is TRBV14; TRBD1 agrees at 7 bases. V trimming: 7 bases; J trimming: 11 bases; junction bases outside the gene matches: 7. The germline CDR1 and CDR2 sequences are SGHDN and FVKESK. The CDR3 covers 11 residues. The CDR3 DNA reads as TGTGCCAGCACCCAGGGGGAAATCGCTTTCTTT. Protein sequence: CASTQGEIAFF.

The genes are TRBV27 and TRBJ1-2; 8 nucleotides align to TRBD1. The CDR3 extends over 16 amino acids. V dropped 0 bases and J dropped 7; count of bases not matched to a gene: 10. Germline V gives CDR1 MNHEY, CDR2 SMNVEV (reference sequence). In DNA form, the CDR3 reads TGTGCCAGCAGTTTATCGATCGGACAGGGTCCCATTGGCTACACCTTC. This translates into CASSLSIGQGPIGYTF.

This chain joins TRBV5-1 and TRBJ2-1; D remains ambiguous. The CDR3 has 15 amino acids. The germline gives CDR1 SGHRS, CDR2 YFSETQ. Between the trimmed V and J ends, which lost 0 bases and 1 base, there was a span of 8 bases. For the CDR3, the DNA is TGCGCCAGCAGCTTGGCCGGGCGTTCCTACAATGAGCAGTTCTTC. Translating it yields CASSLAGRSYNEQFF.

The chain joins TRBV7-8 to TRBJ1-4; TRBD1 matches at 10 bases. Looked up from germline, CDR1 is SGHVS and CDR2 is FQNEAQ. The CDR3 length is 17 residues. V lost 3 bases, J lost 8 bases, and 12 bases stayed unmatched. This chain's CDR3 is CASSLETGGAAPEKLFF. DNA of the CDR3: TGTGCCAGCAGCTTGGAGACAGGGGGCGCGGCGCCCGAAAAACTGTTTTTT.

The V gene is TRBV5-1, the J gene TRBJ1-2, with 7 nucleotides matching TRBD1. J gave up 0 bases and V 5 bases, and 7 bases lay outside the gene matches. CDR1 is SGHRS, CDR2 YFSETQ, per germline. The CDR3 contains 15 residues. The CDR3 here is CASRQGPPPNYGYTF. CDR3 nucleotides: TGCGCCAGCAGACAGGGGCCCCCCCCTAACTATGGCTACACCTTC.

The chain has TRBV5-6 and TRBJ2-7; 7 bases align to TRBD1. V shed 0 bases, J shed 1 base, and the junction held 4 bases outside the gene matches. Looked up from germline, CDR1 is SGHDT and CDR2 is YYEEEE. This CDR3 contains 15 residues. The CDR3 DNA follows: TGTGCCAGCAGCTTGGAGGGACAGTTATCCTACGAGCAGTACTTC. As protein: CASSLEGQLSYEQYF. Full variable domain (missing parts from reference TRBV5-6 and TRBJ2-7): DAGVTQSPTHLIKTRGQQVTLRCSPKSGHDTVSWYQQALGQGPQFIFQYYEEEERQRGNFPDRFSGHQFPNYSSELNVNALLLGDSALYLCASSLEGQLSYEQYFGPGTRLTVT.

This chain links TRBV2 with TRBJ2-3; D remains ambiguous. Germline CDR1 reads SNHLY; CDR2 reads FYNNEI. The germline V and J ends were trimmed by 4 bases and 2 bases, with 13 bases remaining between them. The CDR3 runs to 15 residues. CDR3 in DNA: TGTGCCAGCAGTGCCTCAGCAAGCGACACAGATACGCAGTATTTT. Amino acid sequence: CASSASASDTDTQYF.

The CDR3 DNA sequence: TGCGCCAGCAGTGAAGCGGGGGGTCCCTACGAGCAGTACTTC. Amino acids: CASSEAGGPYEQYF. V usage is TRBV10-1 and J usage is TRBJ2-7; 9 nucleotides agree with TRBD2. The V segment lost 3 bases and the J segment 2 bases; nucleotides outside the gene matches: 2. The CDR3 is 14 residues long. Per the germline V gene, CDR1 is WNHNN and CDR2 is SYGVQD (reference sequence).

This chain joins TRBV4-2 and TRBJ2-1, with D perhaps TRBD1 (5 bases). This CDR3 region has 13 residues. Germline V gene data show CDR1 as LGHNA and CDR2 as YNFKEQ. Trimming left V 1 base short and J 8 bases short, with 9 bases between. The CDR3 sequence is CASSQVLGDEQFF. CDR3 DNA: TGTGCCAGCAGCCAAGTATTAGGGGATGAGCAGTTCTTC.

V usage is TRBV5-6 and J usage is TRBJ2-7; D is unclear. Germline V gene lookup returns CDR1 SGHDT and CDR2 YYEEEE. The V and J ends lost 0 bases and 4 bases respectively, with 14 bases between them. The CDR3 sequence is 15 residues long. The CDR3 region has the DNA TGTGCCAGCAGCTTGGTAGGCAGAGCTGTTTACGAGCAGTACTTC. This encodes CASSLVGRAVYEQYF.

This clone was detected only once. This chain links TRBV4-1 with TRBJ1-6, with 7 nucleotides matching TRBD1. The CDR3 has 17 residues. The germline V gene has CDR1 MGHRA and CDR2 YSYEKL. The ends lost 2 bases at V and 1 base at J; junction bases unmatched: 5. The CDR3 DNA is TGCGCCAGCAGCCAATCAGGGGGTTTATCCTATAATTCACCCCTCCACTTT. It yields the protein CASSQSGGLSYNSPLHF.

This clone is a singleton in its sample. The gene calls are TRBV19 and TRBJ2-1, with TRBD1 identical over 7 bases. Losses at the gene ends were 7 bases for V and 0 bases for J; bases not matched to a gene: 3. CDR1 is LNHDA, CDR2 SQIVND, per germline (reference sequence). The CDR3 has 14 residues. The CDR3 sequence is CASTHRGSYNEQFF. As DNA, the CDR3 is TGTGCCAGTACTCACAGGGGCTCCTACAATGAGCAGTTCTTC.

The chain carries TRBV2 and TRBJ1-1; TRBD1 matches at 8 bases. With V trimmed by 6 bases and J by 4 bases, 7 bases remained unmatched. Germline assignment: CDR1 SNHLY and CDR2 FYNNEI. The length of the CDR3 is 14 residues. The CDR3 nucleotides are TGTGCCAGCAGGCTGACAGGGGCTGGCACTGAAGCTTTCTTT. Its translation: CASRLTGAGTEAFF.

CDR3 coding DNA: TGTGCCAGCAGAGCGGGGGGGCCAGGCAATGAGCAGTTCTTC. Encoded protein: CASRAGGPGNEQFF. This chain joins TRBV28 and TRBJ2-1, with TRBD2 identical over 10 bases. The germline CDR1 and CDR2 sequences are MDHEN and SYDVKM. The CDR3 sequence is 14 residues long. With V trimmed by 6 bases and J by 6 bases, 5 bases remained unmatched.

The genes are TRBV11-2 and TRBJ2-1; 9 nucleotides match TRBD2. CDR1 SGHAT and CDR2 FQNNGV come from the germline V gene. The CDR3 runs 15 residues. V trimming: 2 bases; J trimming: 4 bases; junction bases outside the gene matches: 3. CDR3 bases: TGTGCCAGCAGCTTAAGTAGCGGGGGATACAATGAGCAGTTCTTC. Translated, it gives CASSLSSGGYNEQFF.

The chain couples TRBV15 to TRBJ2-7, with D perhaps given as TRBD1 or TRBD2 (6 bases each). Trimming took 0 bases from V and 0 from J, leaving 24 bases between them. Per the germline V gene, CDR1 is LNHNV and CDR2 is YYDKDF (reference sequence). The CDR3 runs 20 residues. The CDR3 nucleotides are TGTGCCACCAGCAGAGATCAAGCTCATCCCGGACTACAGGGCTCCTACGAGCAGTACTTC. Protein: CATSRDQAHPGLQGSYEQYF.

This chain connects TRBV11-2 to TRBJ1-1; TRBD1 matches at 8 bases. The CDR3 covers 14 residues. V trimming: 5 bases; J trimming: 6 bases; junction bases outside the gene matches: 8. CDR1 and CDR2 (germline): SGHAT, FQNNGV. The CDR3 coding sequence is TGTGCCAGCAGCCCCCAGGGGGCCCTGGCTGAAGCTTTCTTT. It encodes CASSPQGALAEAFF. Full variable domain (missing parts from reference TRBV11-2 and TRBJ1-1): EAGVAQSPRYKIIEKRQSVAFWCNPISGHATLYWYQQILGQGPKLLIQFQNNGVVDDSQLPKDRFSAERLKGVDSTLKIQPAKLEDSAVYLCASSPQGALAEAFFGQGTRLTVV.